Listed below are T cell receptor beta chains from one sample, sequenced in a study of T-cell reconstitution after alpha-beta-depleted transplantation in children. TCRdb redid the calling of the PCR reads with MiXCR, one entry per CDR3 protein. The repertoire holds 200,000 to 300,000 distinct CDR3 sequences, with around 7.5% as singletons. The source was PBMCs, mostly from graft donor cells, collected 180 days after TCRalphabeta/CD19-depleted stem cell transplant. All receptors derive from a male patient aged 10 to 17 who had a stem cell transplant for acute lymphoblastic leukemia, so the T cells may come from the graft donor. The CDR3 runs from the conserved cysteine through the conserved F or W. A D gene is named only where the DNA matches it firmly. Expanded clones get a size class; other rows say once, few or many, or leave the size out.

j_call v_call d_call clone_size cdr3_nt cdr3_aa
TRBJ1-2 TRBV24-1 TRBD1 many TGTGCCACCAGTCCTACAGGGGCCTATGGCTACACCTTC CATSPTGAYGYTF
TRBJ1-5 TRBV7-2 TRBD1 many TGTGCCAGCAGCATGACAGGGGAAGGCAATCAGCCCCAGCATTTT CASSMTGEGNQPQHF
TRBJ2-3 TRBV12-3/TRBV12-4 . many TGTGCCAGCAGTTTTCTCACAGATACGCAGTATTTT CASSFLTDTQYF
TRBJ1-5 TRBV6-2/TRBV6-3 TRBD1 many TGTGCCAGCAGTAGGGACCTGACAGGGATTGGTCAGCCCCAGCATTTT CASSRDLTGIGQPQHF
TRBJ2-5 TRBV6-5 . many TGTGCCAGCAGTTACTCGAGACCCAGAGGGGGAGAGACCCAGTACTTC CASSYSRPRGGETQYF
TRBJ2-7 TRBV9 . many TGTGCCAGCAGCGTTGGGACCAGGAGGGTCTACGAGCAGTACTTC CASSVGTRRVYEQYF
TRBJ1-2 TRBV7-9 TRBD1 many TGTGCCAGCAGCCCAGGGACAGGGGAGGACACCTTC CASSPGTGEDTF
TRBJ2-7 TRBV3-1 . . TGTGCCAGCAGCCCCCCTGGTCGGAGCGAGCAGTACTTC CASSPPGRSEQYF
TRBJ2-3 TRBV27 . many TGTGCCAGCAGTTTAATTTACGGCGAGGCGGGCACAGATACGCAGTATTTT CASSLIYGEAGTDTQYF
TRBJ2-7 TRBV4-3 . many TGCGCCAGCAGCCAAGACTACAGACTAAGCTCCTACGAGCAGTACTTC CASSQDYRLSSYEQYF
TRBJ1-1 TRBV28 . many TGTGCCAGCAGTTTAGGGACTTCAATATCTGAAGCTTTCTTT CASSLGTSISEAFF
TRBJ2-7 TRBV7-3 . . TGTGCCAGCAGCTTATCGGCCGAGCAGTACTTC CASSLSAEQYF
TRBJ2-5 TRBV6-2/TRBV6-3 . . TGTGCCAGCAGTTACCCTAGTAAAGAGACCCAGTACTTC CASSYPSKETQYF
TRBJ1-1 TRBV7-9 . . TGTGCCAGCAGCTCCCAACAGGGAGGAGGGGCTTTCTTT CASSSQQGGGAFF
TRBJ1-1 TRBV10-3 TRBD1 many TGTGCCATCAGTGAAGGGTCGTCAGGGGGAAACACTGAAGCTTTCTTT CAISEGSSGGNTEAFF
TRBJ1-4 TRBV7-8 . many TGTGCCAGCAGCCGGTCGCCTATGGCGCAGTATCATGAAAAACTGTTTTTT CASSRSPMAQYHEKLFF
TRBJ2-7 TRBV7-2 . many TGTGCCAGCAGCTTAGCGAATGGGGGAAACTCCTACGAGCAGTACTTC CASSLANGGNSYEQYF
TRBJ1-5 TRBV7-9 . many TGTGCCAGCAGCCCCACAATCGGGGGTTTAGGGCAGCCCCAGCATTTT CASSPTIGGLGQPQHF
TRBJ2-3 TRBV29-1 . many TGCAGCGGGGACAGCACAGATACGCAGTATTTT CSGDSTDTQYF
TRBJ2-1 TRBV7-9 . many TGTGCCAGCAGTTCGGGCCCTGAGCAGTTCTTC CASSSGPEQFF
TRBJ1-1 TRBV15 . many TGTGCCACCAGCAGAGATCGCCAGTCTGAAGCTTTCTTT CATSRDRQSEAFF
TRBJ2-4 TRBV7-2 . . TGTGCCAGCAGCGGGCCCGGGAACAAAAACATTCAGTACTTC CASSGPGNKNIQYF
TRBJ2-2 TRBV29-1 TRBD2 . TGCAGCGCCCCGGCGGGACTAGCGGGGGGCGGGGCCGGGGAGCTGTTTTTT CSAPAGLAGGGAGELFF
TRBJ2-3 TRBV10-2 . . TGCGCCAGCAGTGAACCCAGCGGCCTCACAGATACGCAGTATTTT CASSEPSGLTDTQYF
TRBJ2-2 TRBV7-2 . many TGTGCCAGCAGCCCCCGACAGAACACCGGGGAGCTGTTTTTT CASSPRQNTGELFF
TRBJ2-2 TRBV28 TRBD2 many TGTGCCAGCACCCGACTAGCGAGCACCGGGGAGCTGTTTTTT CASTRLASTGELFF
TRBJ2-1 TRBV5-1 . many TGCGCCAGCAGCTTGATCGGGGCCCCTTACAATGAGCAGTTCTTC CASSLIGAPYNEQFF
TRBJ2-7 TRBV11-3 TRBD1 many TGTGCCAGCAGCTCAGGGGGCGGACGGCACGAGCAGTACTTC CASSSGGGRHEQYF
TRBJ2-1 TRBV11-2 TRBD2 . TGTGCCAGCAGATACGGGACTAGCGGCTTCAATGAGCAGTTCTTC CASRYGTSGFNEQFF
TRBJ2-5 TRBV7-2 . . TGTGCCAGCAGCTTAGGGGGGCGGGGCGGAGAGACCCAGTACTTC CASSLGGRGGETQYF
TRBJ1-1 TRBV6-2/TRBV6-3 . many TGTGCCAGCAGTTACTGGGGGTCTGAAGCTTTCTTT CASSYWGSEAFF
TRBJ2-3 TRBV28 TRBD2 many TGTGCCAGCAGTTTATGGCGGGAGGTGGTAGATACGCAGTATTTT CASSLWREVVDTQYF
TRBJ2-3 TRBV6-1 . many TGTGCCAGCAGTGACAGGGGGACTAGCACAGATACGCAGTATTTT CASSDRGTSTDTQYF
TRBJ2-1 TRBV19 TRBD1 few TGTGCCAGTAGTATCTCGGACAGGGGAAGTGGTGAGCAGTTCTTC CASSISDRGSGEQFF
TRBJ2-1 TRBV12-3/TRBV12-4 TRBD2 many TGTGCCAGCAGTTTATCGGGGAGGGCCGCAAATGAGCAGTTCTTC CASSLSGRAANEQFF
TRBJ1-1 TRBV20-1 . many TGCAGTGCTAGAAGGGCGGAGAACACTGAAGCTTTCTTT CSARRAENTEAFF
TRBJ2-7 TRBV4-1 . many TGCGCCAGCAGCCAAGCGTTGGGCGAGCAGTACTTC CASSQALGEQYF
TRBJ2-4 TRBV20-1 . many TGCAGTGCTAGACAGGCTTCGGAAAGCATTCAGTACTTC CSARQASESIQYF
TRBJ2-2 TRBV2 . many TGTGCCAGCAGTGAACAAGACGTAACCGGGGAGCTGTTTTTT CASSEQDVTGELFF
TRBJ2-1 TRBV10-3 . many TGTGCCATCAGTGAGTCCGGCAGGGGTGTCTACAATGAGCAGTTCTTC CAISESGRGVYNEQFF